This TCR beta chain originates from a study of blood T cell repertoires in COVID-19. In the source study's methods: Amplification of reference gene primers was used by the study to estimate nucleated cell counts. The protocol was immunoSEQ multiplex PCR, while the TCRdb copy is restricted to in-frame clones and leaves out a portion. The V and J calls and the clone size are those of that table, but D and trimming were determined from the DNA. The table shows 120,000 or so clones, with 81% occurring only once. The V gene end was trimmed by 6 bases and the J gene end by 5 bases; junction bases not matched to a gene: 10. CDR1 is MNHEY, CDR2 SMNVEV, per germline (reference sequence). There are 15 residues in the CDR3.

This clonotype originated in a man aged 25-40 years with COVID-19, enrolled during active disease. This chain joins TRBV27 and TRBJ2-7, with 10 nucleotides matching TRBD1. The sample comprised peripheral blood. The CDR3 loop reads CASRPTGGAPHEQYF. In DNA, the CDR3 is TGTGCCAGCAGGCCGACAGGGGGCGCGCCGCACGAGCAGTACTTC.